The 9 T cell receptor beta chains presented below share a single source sample, sequenced in a study of T cell changes during pregnancy in multiple sclerosis. TCRdb's table, derived via immunoSEQ multiplex PCR, lists solely in-frame clones and lacks some. The repertoire holds tens of thousands of clones, roughly nine tenths seen once, with approximately 0.8% in the top ten. The material sequenced was CD4+ T cells from peripheral blood mononuclear cells, taken in the first trimester of pregnancy. Source of these receptors: a female donor with multiple sclerosis, enrolled in a pregnancy study.

The V call is TRBV9, the J call TRBJ2-1, with a weak D call TRBD2 (6 bases). V was trimmed by 0 bases and J by 5 bases, leaving 12 bases between them. This CDR3 is 15 amino acids long. Germline V gene sequence: CDR1 SGDLS, CDR2 YYNGEE. CDR3 nucleotide sequence: TGTGCCAGCAGCGTAGGCCCGACTAGTCACAATGAGCAGTTCTTC. It specifies CASSVGPTSHNEQFF. Full variable domain (missing parts from reference TRBV9 and TRBJ2-1): DSGVTQTPKHLITATGQRVTLRCSPRSGDLSVYWYQQSLDQGLQFLIQYYNGEERAKGNILERFSAQQFPDLHSELNLSSLELGDSALYFCASSVGPTSHNEQFFGPGTRLTVL.

This CDR3 reads CASSIGGGPLEQYF. In nucleotides, the CDR3 is TGTGCCAGTAGTATAGGGGGGGGTCCTCTCGAGCAGTACTTC. The J gene is TRBJ2-7, the V gene TRBV19, with TRBD2 matching over 7 bases. With V trimmed by 1 base and J by 6 bases, 6 bases remained unmatched. Germline loops: CDR1 LNHDA, CDR2 SQIVND (reference sequence). The CDR3 covers 14 residues.

The rearrangement uses TRBV14 and TRBJ1-1; possible D gene TRBD1, 5 bases. The germline V gene has CDR1 SGHDN and CDR2 FVKESK. This CDR3 is built from 12 residues. Trimming removed 0 bases from V and 11 bases from J, with 10 bases in between. Here the CDR3 DNA reads TGTGCCAGCAGCCAAGAGGTAGGGGTGGCTTTCTTT. Amino acids: CASSQEVGVAFF.

The J gene is TRBJ2-5, the V gene TRBV18; 7 positions agree with TRBD1. The V gene end was trimmed by 4 bases and the J gene end by 1 base; junction bases not matched to a gene: 3. This CDR3 spans 14 amino acids. Germline V gives CDR1 KGHSH, CDR2 LQKENI. The CDR3 sequence is CASSRRTGQETQYF. The CDR3 nucleotides read TGTGCCAGCTCACGGCGGACAGGCCAAGAGACCCAGTACTTC.

The gene calls are TRBV21-1 and TRBJ2-3; the DNA was not compared with TRBD2, the D call given in the table. TRBV21-1 is marked as a pseudogene. The CDR3 extends over 18 amino acids. This CDR3 is CASSKPRLAGASTDTQYF. The CDR3 DNA follows: TGTGCCAGCAGCAAACCGCGACTAGCGGGGGCAAGCACAGATACGCAGTATTTT.

This sequence joins TRBV4-2 and TRBJ1-1; possibly TRBD1 for D (6 bases). The CDR3 extends over 11 amino acids. V was pared by 5 bases and J by 13 bases, with 14 bases between. In germline, CDR1 is LGHNA, CDR2 YNFKEQ. CDR3 loop: CASSSRDTLFF. The CDR3 region has the DNA TGTGCCAGCAGCTCCCGGGACACCCTTTTCTTT.

The chain employs TRBV30 and TRBJ1-4, with 8 bases lining up with TRBD1. This CDR3 contains 15 residues. Per germline, CDR1 GTSNPN and CDR2 SVGIG (reference sequence). J was trimmed by 8 bases and V by 2 bases; bases with no gene match: 10. The CDR3 is CAWSQGAVSGEKLFF. The CDR3 DNA follows: TGTGCCTGGAGTCAGGGGGCCGTAAGTGGAGAAAAACTGTTTTTT.

This chain links TRBV19 with TRBJ1-5; TRBD1 aligns across 8 bases. V gave up 3 bases and J gave up 6 bases; unmatched junction bases: 7. CDR3 length equals 15 residues. The V gene's germline CDR1 is LNHDA and CDR2 SQIVND (reference sequence). In DNA form, the CDR3 reads TGTGCCAGTAGTATCGGACGGACAGGGCGTCAGCCCCAGCATTTT. This sequence encodes CASSIGRTGRQPQHF.

The J gene is TRBJ2-7, the V gene TRBV11-2; D is uncertain. In germline, CDR1 is SGHAT, CDR2 FQNNGV. The V end lost 0 bases, the J end lost 3 bases, and 12 bases lay between the germline ends. The CDR3 sequence is 15 residues long. The CDR3: CASSLDHRGYYEQYF. The CDR3 DNA follows: TGTGCCAGCAGCTTAGACCACCGAGGATACTACGAGCAGTACTTC.